This entry features one TCR beta chain sequence. The record originates from a study of blood T cell repertoires in COVID-19. Turning to the study itself: Acute and convalescent COVID-19 samples came from the United States, Italy and Spain.

Methods used by the authors: Cell counts per sample came from amplifying reference gene primers. Repertoires were generated with immunoSEQ multiplex PCR, while TCRdb's copy carries only in-frame clones and drops some. From that table come the V and J calls and clone size; the DNA was used to work out D and trimming. The data contain about 210,000 clones, 80% to 90% of them singletons. The CDR3 covers 15 residues. The J segment lost 3 bases and the V segment lost 1 base, leaving 3 bases of the junction unmatched. From germline, CDR1 is SGHTA and CDR2 FQGNSA. Source material: peripheral blood. The receptor was isolated from a woman aged 80 or over with acute or convalescent COVID-19. The rearrangement links TRBV7-2 to TRBJ2-1; 7 nucleotides align to TRBD2. The CDR3 region is CASSLGRTSYNEQFF. The CDR3 DNA is TGTGCCAGCAGCTTAGGCCGGACTAGCTACAATGAGCAGTTCTTC.